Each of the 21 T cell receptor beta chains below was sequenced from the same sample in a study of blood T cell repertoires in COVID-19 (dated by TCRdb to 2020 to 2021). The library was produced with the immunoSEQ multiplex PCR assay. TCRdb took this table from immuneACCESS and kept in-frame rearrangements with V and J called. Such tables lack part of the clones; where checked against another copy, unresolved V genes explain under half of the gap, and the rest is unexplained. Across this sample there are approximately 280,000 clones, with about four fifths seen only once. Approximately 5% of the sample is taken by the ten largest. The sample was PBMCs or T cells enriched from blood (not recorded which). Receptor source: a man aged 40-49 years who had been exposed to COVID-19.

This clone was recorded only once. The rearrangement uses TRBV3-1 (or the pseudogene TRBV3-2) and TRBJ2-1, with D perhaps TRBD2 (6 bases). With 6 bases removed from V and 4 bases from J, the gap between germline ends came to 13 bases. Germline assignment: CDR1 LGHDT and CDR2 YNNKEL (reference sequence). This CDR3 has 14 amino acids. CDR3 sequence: CASRDRESYNEQFF. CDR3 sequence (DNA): TGTGCCAGCAGAGACCGGGAGTCGTACAATGAGCAGTTCTTC.

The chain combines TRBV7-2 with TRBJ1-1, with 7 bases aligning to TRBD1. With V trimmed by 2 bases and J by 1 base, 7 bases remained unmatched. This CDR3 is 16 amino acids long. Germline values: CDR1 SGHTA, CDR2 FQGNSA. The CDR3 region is CASSLFSTGWNTEAFF. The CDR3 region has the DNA TGTGCCAGCAGCTTATTTTCGACAGGGTGGAACACTGAAGCTTTCTTT.

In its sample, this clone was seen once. CDR3 sequence reads: CASRAPGQGYTEAFF. Written as DNA, the CDR3 is TGTGCCAGTAGAGCCCCGGGACAGGGGTACACTGAAGCTTTCTTT. The chain couples TRBV19 to TRBJ1-1; 10 nucleotides line up with TRBD1. V shed 6 bases and J 3 bases; nucleotides not matched to a gene: 7. Germline V lookup: CDR1 LNHDA, CDR2 SQIVND (reference sequence). The CDR3 is 15 amino acids.

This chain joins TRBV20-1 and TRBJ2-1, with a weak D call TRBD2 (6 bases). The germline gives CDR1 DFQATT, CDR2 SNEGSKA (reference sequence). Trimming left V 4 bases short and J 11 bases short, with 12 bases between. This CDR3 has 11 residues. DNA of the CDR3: TGCAGTGCTACCGACGGGACTCAGCAGTTCTTC. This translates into CSATDGTQQFF.

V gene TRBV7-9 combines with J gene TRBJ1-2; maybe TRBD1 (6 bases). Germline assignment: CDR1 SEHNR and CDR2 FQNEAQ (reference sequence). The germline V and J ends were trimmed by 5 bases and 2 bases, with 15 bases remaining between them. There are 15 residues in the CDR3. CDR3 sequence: CASSTRDTWNYGYTF. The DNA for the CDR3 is TGTGCCAGCAGCACCCGGGACACATGGAACTATGGCTACACCTTC.

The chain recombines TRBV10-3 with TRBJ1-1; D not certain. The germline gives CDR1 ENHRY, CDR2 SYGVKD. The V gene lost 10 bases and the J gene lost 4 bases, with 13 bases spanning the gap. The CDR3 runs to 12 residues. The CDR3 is CATAGRVTEAFF. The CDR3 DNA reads TGTGCCACGGCGGGAAGGGTCACTGAAGCTTTCTTT.

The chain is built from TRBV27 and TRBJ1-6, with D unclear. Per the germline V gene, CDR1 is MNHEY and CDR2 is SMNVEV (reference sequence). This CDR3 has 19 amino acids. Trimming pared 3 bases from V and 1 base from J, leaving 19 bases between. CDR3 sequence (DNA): TGTGCCAGCAGTTTTCGTGTGTCTTTATACGGGTCCTATAATTCACCCCTCCACTTT. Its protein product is CASSFRVSLYGSYNSPLHF.

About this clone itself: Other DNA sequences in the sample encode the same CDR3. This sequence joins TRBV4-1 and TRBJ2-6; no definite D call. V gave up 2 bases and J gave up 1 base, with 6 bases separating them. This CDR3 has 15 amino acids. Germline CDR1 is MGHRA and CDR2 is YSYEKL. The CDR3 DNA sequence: TGCGCCAGCAGCCAACCAGGTTCTGGGGCCAACGTCCTGACTTTC. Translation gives CASSQPGSGANVLTF.

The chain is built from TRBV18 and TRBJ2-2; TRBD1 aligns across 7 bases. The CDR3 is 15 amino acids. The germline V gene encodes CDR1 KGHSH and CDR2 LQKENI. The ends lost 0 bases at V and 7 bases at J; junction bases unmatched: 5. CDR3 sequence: CASSPPRTGSGELFF. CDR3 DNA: TGTGCCAGCTCACCACCGAGGACAGGAAGCGGGGAGCTGTTTTTT.

The CDR3 protein is CASSTISGGLAAEQYF. The CDR3 DNA reads TGTGCCAGCAGTACTATATCGGGCGGACTAGCGGCCGAGCAGTACTTC. The chain combines TRBV28 with TRBJ2-7; 10 nucleotides match TRBD2. Germline CDR1 MDHEN, CDR2 SYDVKM. This CDR3 contains 16 residues. The V gene end was trimmed by 5 bases and the J gene end by 6 bases; junction bases not matched to a gene: 13. The whole variable domain, filled in from reference TRBV28 and TRBJ2-7, reads DVKVTQSSRYLVKRTGEKVFLECVQDMDHENMFWYRQDPGLGLRLIYFSYDVKMKEKGDIPEGYSVSREKKERFSLILESASTNQTSMYLCASSTISGGLAAEQYFGPGTRLTVT.

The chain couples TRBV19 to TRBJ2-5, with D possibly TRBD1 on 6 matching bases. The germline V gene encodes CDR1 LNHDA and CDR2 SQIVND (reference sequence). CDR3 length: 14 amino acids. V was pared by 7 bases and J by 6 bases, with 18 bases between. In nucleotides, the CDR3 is TGTGCCAGTACCCCAACAGGGTCTGTAAAGACCCAGTACTTC. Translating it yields CASTPTGSVKTQYF.

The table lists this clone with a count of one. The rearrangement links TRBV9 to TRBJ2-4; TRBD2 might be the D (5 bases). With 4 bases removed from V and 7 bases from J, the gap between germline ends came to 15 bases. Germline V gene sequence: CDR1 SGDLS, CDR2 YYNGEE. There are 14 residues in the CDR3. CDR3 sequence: CASSSKRGSNIQYF. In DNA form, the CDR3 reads TGTGCCAGCAGCTCAAAGCGTGGGAGTAACATTCAGTACTTC.

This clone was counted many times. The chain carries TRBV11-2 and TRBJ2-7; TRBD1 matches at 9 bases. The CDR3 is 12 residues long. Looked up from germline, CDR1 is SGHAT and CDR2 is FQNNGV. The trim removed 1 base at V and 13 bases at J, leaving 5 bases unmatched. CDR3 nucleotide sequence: TGTGCCAGCAGCTTAGGGGGACAGGGCGGTTACTTC. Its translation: CASSLGGQGGYF.

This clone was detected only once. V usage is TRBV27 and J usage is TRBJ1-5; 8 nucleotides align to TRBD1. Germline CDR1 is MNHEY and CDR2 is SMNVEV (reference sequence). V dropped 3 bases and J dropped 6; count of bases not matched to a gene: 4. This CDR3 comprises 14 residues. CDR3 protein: CASSFSGGGQPQHF. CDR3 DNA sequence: TGTGCCAGCAGTTTTTCAGGGGGCGGTCAGCCCCAGCATTTT.

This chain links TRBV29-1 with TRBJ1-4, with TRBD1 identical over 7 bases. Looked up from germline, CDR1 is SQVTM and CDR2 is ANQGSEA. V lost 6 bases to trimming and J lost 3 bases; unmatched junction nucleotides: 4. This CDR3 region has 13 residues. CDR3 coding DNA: TGCAGCGTACAACAGGGGCCTAATGAAAAACTGTTTTTT. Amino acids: CSVQQGPNEKLFF.

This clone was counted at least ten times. The CDR3 region has the DNA TGTGCCAGCAGCCAAGATCCGGCAGGGGCGGGTCAGCCCCAGCATTTT. This translates into CASSQDPAGAGQPQHF. The chain couples TRBV4-2 to TRBJ1-5, with D possibly being TRBD1 (6 bases). Between the trimmed V and J ends, which lost 0 bases and 6 bases, there was a span of 15 bases. The CDR3 consists of 16 residues. CDR1 is LGHNA and CDR2 is YNFKEQ in the germline V gene.

As DNA, the CDR3 is TGTGCCAGTAGCCGTAGCGGGAGTCCAGATACGCAGTATTTT. Amino acids: CASSRSGSPDTQYF. V and J are TRBV19 and TRBJ2-3; 9 bases match TRBD2. Looked up from germline, CDR1 is LNHDA and CDR2 is SQIVND (reference sequence). The CDR3 runs to 14 residues. With V trimmed by 6 bases and J by 4 bases, 5 bases remained unmatched.

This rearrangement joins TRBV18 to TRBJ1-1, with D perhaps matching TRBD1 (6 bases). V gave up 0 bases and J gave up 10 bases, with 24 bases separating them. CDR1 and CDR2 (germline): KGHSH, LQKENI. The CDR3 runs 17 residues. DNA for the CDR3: TGTGCCAGCTCACCACCGGTTTGGCGGGGGGCCCTCGGGGTAGCTTTCTTT. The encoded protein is CASSPPVWRGALGVAFF.

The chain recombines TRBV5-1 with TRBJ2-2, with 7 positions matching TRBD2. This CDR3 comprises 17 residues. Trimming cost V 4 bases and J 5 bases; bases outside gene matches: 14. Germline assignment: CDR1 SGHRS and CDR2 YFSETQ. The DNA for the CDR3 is TGCGCCAGCAGCCCGCAGACCCGACTAGCTTTTACCGGGGAGCTGTTTTTT. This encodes CASSPQTRLAFTGELFF. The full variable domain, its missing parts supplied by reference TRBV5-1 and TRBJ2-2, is KAGVTQTPRYLIKTRGQQVTLSCSPISGHRSVSWYQQTPGQGLQFLFEYFSETQRNKGNFPGRFSGRQFSNSRSEMNVSTLELGDSALYLCASSPQTRLAFTGELFFGEGSRLTVL.

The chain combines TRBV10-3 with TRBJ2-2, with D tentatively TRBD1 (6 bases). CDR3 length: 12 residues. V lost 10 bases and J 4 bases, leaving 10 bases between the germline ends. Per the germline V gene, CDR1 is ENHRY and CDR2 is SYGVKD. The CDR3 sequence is CATLQGTGELFF. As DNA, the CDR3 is TGTGCCACCCTACAGGGCACCGGGGAGCTGTTTTTT.

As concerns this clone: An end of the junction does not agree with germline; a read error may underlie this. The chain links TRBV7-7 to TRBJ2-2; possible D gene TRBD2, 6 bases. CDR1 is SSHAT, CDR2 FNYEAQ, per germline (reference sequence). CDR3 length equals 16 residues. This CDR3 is CASSFGLGSGGGELFF. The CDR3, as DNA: TGTGCTAGCAGCTTTGGCCTCGGGAGTGGAGGCGGGGAGCTGTTTTTT. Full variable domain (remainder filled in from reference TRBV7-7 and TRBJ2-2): GAGVSQSPRYKVTKRGQDVTLRCDPISSHATLYWYQQALGQGPEFLTYFNYEAQPDKSGLPSDRFSAERPEGSISTLTIQRTEQRDSAMYRCASSFGLGSGGGELFFGEGSRLTVL.